This T cell receptor beta chain was recovered during a study of T-cell reconstitution after alpha-beta-depleted transplantation in children. Germline V gene lookup returns CDR1 SQVTM and CDR2 ANQGSEA. CDR3 length equals 17 residues. V lost 5 bases and J lost 0, with 21 bases in between. Researchers prepared the TCRbeta library using unique molecular identifiers, the study reports. TCRdb processed the PCR reads anew with MiXCR; each CDR3 protein has one entry. The sample holds 150,000 to 200,000 distinct CDR3 sequences; just over 14% are singletons and the top ten take under 15%. This clonotype has only a few counts.

The source material was PBMCs from the stem cell graft donor, sampled from the stem cell graft. The chain has TRBV29-1 and TRBJ2-3; a weak D match, TRBD1 (6 bases). The origin of this receptor is a human donor who donated a stem cell graft to a child with acute lymphoblastic leukemia. The CDR3 is CSVFLIQGTTSTDTQYF. The CDR3 bases are TGCAGCGTTTTCCTCATTCAGGGGACAACTAGCACAGATACGCAGTATTTT.